What follows are 7 T cell receptor beta chains derived from one specimen sequenced in a study of control samples from healthy donors and cancer patients. Using immunoSEQ multiplex PCR, the repertoire was profiled, and TCRdb retains in-frame clones only, with some absent. Of about 92,000 clones listed, roughly four fifths are singletons. The sample comprised blood. The source is a woman aged 60-75 years in good health.

The V and J genes are TRBV28 and TRBJ2-7; D remains unclear. Trimming stripped 7 bases from V and 4 bases from J, with 17 bases between. CDR3 size: 14 residues. Germline CDR1 is MDHEN and CDR2 is SYDVKM. The CDR3 DNA sequence: TGTGCCAGCACAGCTAGGACGGAACCTTACGAGCAGTACTTC. As protein: CASTARTEPYEQYF.

This rearrangement joins TRBV28 to TRBJ2-7, with 10 positions matching TRBD1. This CDR3 is built from 15 residues. With V trimmed by 3 bases and J by 4 bases, 6 bases remained unmatched. Germline CDR1 reads MDHEN; CDR2 reads SYDVKM. The CDR3 nucleotides read TGTGCCAGCAGTTTCGTAGGGACAGGGGCTTACGAGCAGTACTTC. Translation: CASSFVGTGAYEQYF.

V and J are TRBV5-1 and TRBJ1-5; a possible D gene is TRBD1 (6 bases). From germline, CDR1 is SGHRS and CDR2 YFSETQ. The CDR3 has 14 residues. Trimming stripped 0 bases from V and 6 bases from J, with 10 bases between. CDR3 bases: TGCGCCAGCAGCTTGGAGGGGGGAGGTCAGCCCCAGCATTTT. Protein product: CASSLEGGGQPQHF.

The chain employs TRBV10-3 and TRBJ1-1; 8 nucleotides match TRBD1. Germline CDR1 is ENHRY and CDR2 is SYGVKD. With V trimmed by 0 bases and J by 3 bases, 6 bases remained unmatched. The CDR3 contains 16 residues. In DNA form, the CDR3 reads TGTGCCATCAGTGAGTCTGGACAGGGCAGGGACACTGAAGCTTTCTTT. Amino acids: CAISESGQGRDTEAFF.

CDR3 nucleotides: TGTGCCAGCAGTGAATCTGGGGGCGGGGCCGGGGAGCTGTTTTTT. Translation: CASSESGGGAGELFF. The V gene is TRBV25-1, the J gene TRBJ2-2, with D perhaps being TRBD1 or TRBD2 (6 bases each). Germline V gives CDR1 MGHDK, CDR2 SYGVNS. The CDR3 contains 15 residues. Trimming took 1 base from V and 6 from J, leaving 12 bases between them.

This sequence joins TRBV6-5 and TRBJ2-1; 10 nucleotides align to TRBD1. Germline lookup yields CDR1 MNHEY and CDR2 SVGAGI. The V segment lost 8 bases and the J segment 7 bases; nucleotides outside the gene matches: 11. This CDR3 is built from 15 residues. The CDR3 nucleotides read TGTGCCAGCGGTCCGGGACAGGGGATTCGGAATGAGCAGTTCTTC. Protein: CASGPGQGIRNEQFF.

The V gene is TRBV10-3, the J gene TRBJ2-7; a possible D gene is TRBD1 (8 bases). The ends were cut back, 7 bases at V and 4 bases at J, with 17 bases in the middle. CDR1 and CDR2 from the germline V gene are ENHRY and SYGVKD. The CDR3 consists of 14 residues. The CDR3 sequence is CAITQGASGYEQYF. CDR3 sequence (DNA): TGTGCCATCACCCAGGGGGCTAGCGGTTACGAGCAGTACTTC.